One sample yielded the 15 T cell receptor beta chains listed below, sequenced in a study of CD8+ T cells in alopecia areata. RNA was extracted and reverse transcribed into cDNA as the sequencing template. Generated by immunoSEQ multiplex PCR, the TCRdb table keeps only in-frame clones and is missing some. The data contain over 150,000 clones, about 53% of them singletons. The treatment was: oral pan-JAK inhibitor, 5-10 mg twice daily. The source material was CD8+ T cells sorted from blood, sampled at week 24, from a patient treated with tofacitinib. The source of these receptors is a human donor with alopecia areata.

There are a few counts of this clone. The chain carries TRBV7-8 and TRBJ2-2, with TRBD1 matching 9 bases. The junction had 5 bases not matched to a gene; V was cut back by 7 bases and J by 5 bases. The CDR3 is 14 residues long. From germline, CDR1 is SGHVS and CDR2 FQNEAQ. CDR3 residues: CASIRQGETGELFF. The CDR3 nucleotides are TGTGCCAGCATCCGACAGGGGGAAACCGGGGAGCTGTTTTTT.

The gene calls are TRBV27 and TRBJ1-2; perhaps TRBD1 as D (6 bases). The CDR3 runs to 14 residues. Looked up from germline, CDR1 is MNHEY and CDR2 is SMNVEV (reference sequence). Between the trimmed V and J ends, which lost 2 bases and 10 bases, there was a span of 17 bases. The CDR3 DNA reads TGTGCCAGCAGTTTAAGGGGGGCGCGTGATGACTACACCTTC. Protein: CASSLRGARDDYTF.

This clone appeared a few times. The chain employs TRBV29-1 and TRBJ2-1, with unresolved D. V was shortened by 3 bases and J by 10 bases, with 13 bases between the two germline ends. Germline assignment: CDR1 SQVTM and CDR2 ANQGSEA. This CDR3 is 12 amino acids long. CDR3 nucleotide sequence: TGCAGCGTTGACCGCCCCGAAGGGGAGCAGTTCTTC. As protein: CSVDRPEGEQFF.

This clone showed up just a few times. This chain connects TRBV9 to TRBJ1-1, with TRBD1 identical over 8 bases. J lost 1 base, V lost 0 bases, and 2 bases had no gene match. This CDR3 is built from 15 residues. The V gene's germline CDR1 is SGDLS and CDR2 YYNGEE. DNA for the CDR3: TGTGCCAGCAGCGTAGACGGGACAGGGAACACTGAAGCTTTCTTT. Translating gives CASSVDGTGNTEAFF.

This clone was detected ten times or more. This chain joins TRBV19 and TRBJ2-7, with 9 bases fitting TRBD1. The trim removed 5 bases at V and 3 bases at J, leaving 20 bases unmatched. This CDR3 is built from 19 residues. CDR1 LNHDA and CDR2 SQIVND come from the germline V gene (reference sequence). The CDR3 region is CASSASGVTWDREDYEQYF. The CDR3 bases are TGTGCCAGTAGTGCTTCTGGTGTTACTTGGGACAGGGAAGACTACGAGCAGTACTTC. The full variable domain, with the rest looked up from reference TRBV19 and TRBJ2-7, is DGGITQSPKYLFRKEGQNVTLSCEQNLNHDAMYWYRQDPGQGLRLIYYSQIVNDFQKGDIAEGYSVSREKKESFPLTVTSAQKNPTAFYLCASSASGVTWDREDYEQYFGPGTRLTVT.

The chain is built from TRBV6-5 and TRBJ2-5; a weak D match, TRBD1 (5 bases). V was shortened by 5 bases and J by 5 bases, with 12 bases between the two germline ends. Germline CDR1 MNHEY, CDR2 SVGAGI. This CDR3 has 13 amino acids. The CDR3 DNA reads TGTGCCAGCAGTCCAGGGATCCGGGAGACCCAGTACTTC. As protein: CASSPGIRETQYF.

The rearrangement links TRBV7-6 to TRBJ2-3, with D perhaps TRBD1 (5 bases). Trimming stripped 3 bases from V and 0 bases from J, with 10 bases between. This CDR3 has 15 residues. Germline V lookup: CDR1 SGHVS, CDR2 FNYEAQ. CDR3 nucleotides: TGTGCCAGCAGCTTGCAAGGGGTGAGCACAGATACGCAGTATTTT. Its translation: CASSLQGVSTDTQYF.

Worth noting for this clone: The junction differs from germline at one of its ends, possibly a read error. The rearrangement joins TRBV29-1 to TRBJ1-3; D is uncertain. From germline, CDR1 is SQVTM and CDR2 ANQGSEA. This CDR3 is built from 14 residues. CDR3 in DNA: TGCAGCGTCGAAGGGTCCTCCTCTGGAAACACCATATATTTT. Residues: CSVEGSSSGNTIYF.

This chain connects TRBV4-3 to TRBJ1-6, with D perhaps TRBD1 (6 bases). Germline-derived CDR1 and CDR2 are LGHNA and YSLEER. The CDR3 has 17 amino acids. Trimming left V 5 bases short and J 7 bases short, with 21 bases between. The CDR3 region has the DNA TGCGCCAGCAGCTCAAGGTTAACCAGGGGTGTAAATTCACCCCTCCACTTT. Protein sequence: CASSSRLTRGVNSPLHF.

V is TRBV7-2 and J is TRBJ2-3, with D perhaps assigned TRBD1 or TRBD2 (5 bases each). V was cut by 10 bases and J by 3 bases, with 17 bases left in between. This CDR3 is built from 14 residues. The germline CDR1 and CDR2 sequences are SGHTA and FQGNSA. The CDR3 spells CATRMGDLTDTQYF. The CDR3 DNA reads TGTGCCACCCGGATGGGGGATCTAACAGATACGCAGTATTTT.

This clone was picked up a small number of times. This chain connects TRBV28 to TRBJ2-5; D perhaps matches TRBD1 (5 bases). V gave up 7 bases and J gave up 2 bases, with 17 bases separating them. The CDR3 extends over 15 amino acids. From germline, CDR1 is MDHEN and CDR2 SYDVKM. The chain's CDR3 is CASNTKQEIQETQYF. CDR3 sequence (DNA): TGTGCCAGCAACACAAAACAGGAGATTCAAGAGACCCAGTACTTC.

This chain uses TRBV25-1 with TRBJ1-1; 9 bases line up with TRBD1. The V segment lost 4 bases and the J segment 6 bases; nucleotides outside the gene matches: 9. From germline, CDR1 is MGHDK and CDR2 SYGVNS. The CDR3 sequence is 15 residues long. The CDR3, as DNA: TGTGCCAGCAGTGCCCGACAGGGGGGGGGACCTGAAGCTTTCTTT. It encodes CASSARQGGGPEAFF.

This clone has more than one count but fewer than ten. V gene TRBV5-5 combines with J gene TRBJ1-1; D is undetermined. Germline CDR1 and CDR2: SGHKS and YYEKEE (reference sequence). Trimming pared 0 bases from V and 11 bases from J, leaving 20 bases between. The CDR3 has 15 amino acids. In DNA, the CDR3 is TGTGCCAGCAGCTTGGCCGGAGGAGGACCCCTGGGGGCTTTCTTT. It translates to CASSLAGGGPLGAFF. Variable domain in full (rest from reference TRBV5-5 and TRBJ1-1): DAGVTQSPTHLIKTRGQQVTLRCSPISGHKSVSWYQQVLGQGPQFIFQYYEKEERGRGNFPDRFSARQFPNYSSELNVNALLLGDSALYLCASSLAGGGPLGAFFGQGTRLTVV.

This clone turned up a few times. This chain connects TRBV4-3 to TRBJ2-3; 11 bases line up with TRBD2. From germline, CDR1 is LGHNA and CDR2 YSLEER. Trimming took 3 bases from V and 2 from J; bases not matched to a gene: 7. There are 17 residues in the CDR3. For the CDR3, the DNA is TGCGCCAGCAGCCAGGATTTAGCGGGGGGGCCCACAGATACGCAGTATTTT. This translates into CASSQDLAGGPTDTQYF.

The chain has TRBV10-2 and TRBJ2-7; no definite D call. The CDR3 extends over 12 amino acids. Germline V gene data show CDR1 as WSHSY and CDR2 as SAAADI. Deletions cut 2 bases from V and 6 bases from J, with 8 bases between. Here the CDR3 DNA reads TGCGCCAGCAGTGAGAGCCTCTCCGAGCAGTACTTC. Translated: CASSESLSEQYF.